This paragraph reports one T cell receptor beta chain. This sample is part of a study of T cell responses to AZD1222 COVID-19 vaccine. Clones were read by immunoSEQ multiplex PCR, and TCRdb kept only the in-frame ones, dropping some. The sample holds just over 90,000 clones, over 75% seen once. Specimen: peripheral blood, collected 28 days after the second AZD1222 dose. The clonotype was recovered from an adult who received the AZD1222 COVID-19 vaccine.

CDR3 in amino acids: CASGENNEQFF. CDR3 DNA: TGCGCCAGCGGGGAAAACAATGAGCAGTTCTTC. The rearrangement links TRBV10-1 to TRBJ2-1; D unresolved. The CDR3 runs to 11 residues. Trimming stripped 8 bases from V and 5 bases from J, with 7 bases between. Germline CDR1 reads WNHNN; CDR2 reads SYGVQD (reference sequence).